The entry that follows covers one T cell receptor (beta chain) sequence. This entry comes from a study of blood T cell repertoires in COVID-19. Across the whole study: COVID-19 samples from acute and convalescent phases originated in the United States, Italy and Spain. PBMCs, B-cell-depleted T cells, or T cells provided the cDNA or gDNA that made up the material.

This CDR3 has 14 amino acids. Germline values: CDR1 KGHSH, CDR2 LQKENI. Trimming cost V 3 bases and J 7 bases; bases outside gene matches: 2. TCRdb's copy holds only in-frame clones and misses some; the assay was immunoSEQ multiplex PCR. The sample has under 250,000 clones; around nine tenths are singletons. This TCR derives from a man in his 60s with COVID-19, enrolled during active disease. The chain is built from TRBV18 and TRBJ2-1; 11 nucleotides align to TRBD1. The sample consisted of peripheral blood. The CDR3, as DNA: TGTGCCAGCTCACCGCGGGACAGGGGGAATGAGCAGTTCTTC. Its protein product is CASSPRDRGNEQFF.